This entry describes one T cell receptor beta chain. The antigen is not known. Investigators reverse transcribed all isolated RNA, so they sequenced expressed TCRB transcripts. Naive, central memory and regulatory T cell samples produced a mean of roughly 3.8 million reads. Sequencing was performed with immunoSEQ multiplex PCR; in TCRdb, only in-frame clones are kept and a portion is missing. Of 330,000 or so clones in the sample, around 15% were seen once. These data come from a study of beta chain features in type 1 diabetes. V lost 4 bases and J 2 bases, leaving 8 bases between the germline ends. The CDR3 has 13 residues. The germline CDR1 and CDR2 sequences are LGHNA and YSLEER. General study findings and limits: For patients, the naive, central memory and Treg TCRB repertoires appeared more alike than for healthy donors.

The V and J genes are TRBV4-3 and TRBJ1-2; D gene uncertain. This clonotype was obtained from a man aged 30 to 39 in good health. The sequenced material came from central memory CD4+ T cells from blood. The CDR3 region has the DNA TGCGCCAGCAGCCCGGACGGGAACTATGGCTACACCTTC. Residues: CASSPDGNYGYTF.